This T cell receptor beta chain came from a study of OX40 agonist ivuxolimab in advanced cancers. Generated by immunoSEQ multiplex PCR, the TCRdb table keeps only in-frame clones and is missing some. Of 35,000 to 45,000 clones listed, about 87% are singletons. The germline gives CDR1 GTSNPN, CDR2 SVGIG (reference sequence). This CDR3 has 14 amino acids. V lost 4 bases, J lost 1 base, and 13 bases lay in between. J is TRBJ1-1 and V is TRBV30, with D perhaps matching TRBD1 (6 bases). The sample in question was CD4+ or CD8+ T cells sorted from blood, obtained in a trial of the OX40 agonist ivuxolimab. The clonotype comes from an adult with an advanced solid tumor such as melanoma, head and neck, liver or kidney cancer. This chain's CDR3 is CAWIEGGGNTEAFF. The CDR3 DNA is TGTGCCTGGATCGAGGGGGGAGGGAACACTGAAGCTTTCTTT.